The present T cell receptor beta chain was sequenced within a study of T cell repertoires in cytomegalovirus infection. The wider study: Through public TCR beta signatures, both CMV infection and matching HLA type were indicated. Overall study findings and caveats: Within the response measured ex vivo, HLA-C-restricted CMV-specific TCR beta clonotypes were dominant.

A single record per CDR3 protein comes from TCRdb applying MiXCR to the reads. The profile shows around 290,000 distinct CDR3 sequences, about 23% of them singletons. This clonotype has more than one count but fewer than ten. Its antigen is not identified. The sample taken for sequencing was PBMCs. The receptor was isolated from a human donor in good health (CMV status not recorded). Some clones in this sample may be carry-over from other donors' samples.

CDR3 in amino acids: CASSRGTGYGYTF. The CDR3, as DNA: TGTGCCAGCAGCCGAGGGACAGGATATGGCTACACCTTC. V is TRBV5-3 and J is TRBJ1-2; TRBD1 aligns across 8 bases. TRBV5-3 is designated an ORF whose function remains uncertain. The CDR3 totals 13 residues. V shed 8 bases, J shed 5 bases, and the junction held 8 bases outside the gene matches.